This TCR beta chain was identified in a study of T cell responses to AZD1222 COVID-19 vaccine. In regard to this clone: Its antigen is currently unknown.

V was trimmed by 3 bases and J by 3 bases, leaving 10 bases between them. This CDR3 spans 14 amino acids. The germline gives CDR1 LGHNA, CDR2 YNFKEQ. Assay: immunoSEQ multiplex PCR; the TCRdb copy retains only in-frame clones and omits some. The sample yields 150,000 or so clones, 92% seen once. Study findings and constraints: Baseline testing showed seropositivity in only a handful of AZD1222 recipients.

The sequence was collected from an adult in good health. The J gene is TRBJ2-3, the V gene TRBV4-2, with no clear D. This specimen was peripheral blood, taken on day 0 of AZD1222 vaccination. This chain's CDR3 is CASSQPSATDTQYF. CDR3 coding DNA: TGTGCCAGCAGCCAGCCTTCTGCGACAGATACGCAGTATTTT.